What follows is one T cell receptor (beta chain) and its context. What it recognizes is unknown. Other nucleotide sequences in the sample specify the same CDR3. Libraries were prepared by immunoSEQ multiplex PCR; TCRdb keeps only in-frame clonotypes and omits some of them. The table lists more than 4,000 clones, 70% to 90% of them singletons, with around 2.4% in the top ten. This entry comes from a study of T cells in lung cancer brain metastases. Findings of the study overall: Brain metastases had fewer unique productive clones than primaries (median around 1,500 versus 4,400).

Patients had resection for synchronous oligometastatic disease or delayed recurrence of a solitary brain metastasis. Deletions cut 3 bases from V and 5 bases from J, with 20 bases between. CDR1 is WSHSY, CDR2 SAAADI, per germline. The CDR3 is made up of 16 amino acids. The clonotype was recovered from a man aged 45-65 years with non-small cell lung cancer. Sequencing was done on a sample of tumor tissue from the primary lung tumor. The J gene is TRBJ2-7, the V gene TRBV10-2; no reliable D call. CDR3 nucleotides: TGCGCCAGCAGTGAATCGCCGGGTTCGTCAGGTAACGAGCAGTACTTC. Encoded protein: CASSESPGSSGNEQYF.